A single sample is the source of the 32 T cell receptor beta chains below, sequenced in a study of shared clonotypes between healthy human individuals. Sequencing used immunoSEQ multiplex PCR; TCRdb keeps in-frame clones, though not all of them. The sample lists some 2.1 million clones, just over 90% occurring once. CD8 cells classed as naive were CD45RO-negative and positively selected for CCR7, excluding terminally differentiated effector memory CD45RA+ cells. Sequencing was carried out using naive CD8+ T cells from PBMCs. Receptors originate from a man between 18 and 29 years old in good health. Some clones in this sample may be carry-over from other donors' samples.

The chain uses TRBV11-2 and TRBJ2-5; D assignment may be TRBD1 or TRBD2 (5 bases each). The V end lost 4 bases, the J end lost 2 bases, and 11 bases lay between the germline ends. CDR3 length: 14 amino acids. Germline V gene lookup returns CDR1 SGHAT and CDR2 FQNNGV. In nucleotides, the CDR3 is TGTGCCAGCAGCTCGGGACGATGGCAAGAGACCCAGTACTTC. This sequence encodes CASSSGRWQETQYF. Supplemented by reference TRBV11-2 and TRBJ2-5, the full variable domain reads EAGVAQSPRYKIIEKRQSVAFWCNPISGHATLYWYQQILGQGPKLLIQFQNNGVVDDSQLPKDRFSAERLKGVDSTLKIQPAKLEDSAVYLCASSSGRWQETQYFGPGTRLLVL.

The V call is TRBV9, the J call TRBJ1-3; a possible D gene is TRBD1 (6 bases). CDR3 length: 15 residues. V lost 0 bases, J lost 4 bases, and 11 bases lay in between. The germline V gene has CDR1 SGDLS and CDR2 YYNGEE. CDR3 in DNA: TGTGCCAGCAGCGTAGTTGGGGGGCAAGGAAACACCATATATTTT. Translating gives CASSVVGGQGNTIYF.

This rearrangement joins TRBV9 to TRBJ2-7; 8 bases are shared with TRBD2. The V segment lost 4 bases and the J segment 2 bases; nucleotides outside the gene matches: 8. CDR3 size: 15 residues. Germline CDR1 SGDLS, CDR2 YYNGEE. The chain's CDR3 is CASSPQREPTYEQYF. The CDR3 bases are TGTGCCAGCAGCCCTCAGCGGGAGCCAACCTACGAGCAGTACTTC.

With respect to this clone: Different DNA sequences within this sample yield the same CDR3. V usage is TRBV7-3 and J usage is TRBJ2-1; D unresolved. The V end lost 2 bases, the J end lost 0 bases, and 5 bases lay between the germline ends. CDR3 length: 14 amino acids. Germline-derived CDR1 and CDR2 are SGHTA and FQGTGA. In nucleotides, the CDR3 is TGTGCCAGCAGCTTATCCGGCTCCTACAATGAGCAGTTCTTC. Its protein product is CASSLSGSYNEQFF. The full variable domain, in which reference TRBV7-3 and TRBJ2-1 provide the parts outside the CDR3, is GAGVSQTPSNKVTEKGKYVELRCDPISGHTALYWYRQSLGQGPEFLIYFQGTGAADDSGLPNDRFFAVRPEGSVSTLKIQRTERGDSAVYLCASSLSGSYNEQFFGPGTRLTVL.

The chain combines TRBV9 with TRBJ2-3, with D hard to call. This CDR3 region has 13 residues. CDR1 SGDLS and CDR2 YYNGEE come from the germline V gene. With 2 bases removed from V and 4 bases from J, the gap between germline ends came to 8 bases. CDR3 sequence: CASSVYAPDTQYF. The CDR3 region has the DNA TGTGCCAGCAGCGTTTATGCCCCAGATACGCAGTATTTT.

This clone was detected only once. J is TRBJ2-5 and V is TRBV27; maybe TRBD1 (5 bases). The DNA matches TRBJ2-7 better at its end, which makes the J call doubtful. The CDR3 contains 13 residues. Per germline, CDR1 MNHEY and CDR2 SMNVEV (reference sequence). The CDR3 loop is CASSSGHLYEQYF. The CDR3 DNA is TGTGCCAGCAGTTCTGGACATCTCTACGAGCAGTACTTC.

As for this clone: Other nucleotide sequences in the sample specify the same CDR3. The rearrangement uses TRBV7-8 and TRBJ2-7; 10 bases line up with TRBD1. V gave up 4 bases and J gave up 4 bases; unmatched junction bases: 4. Germline-derived CDR1 and CDR2 are SGHVS and FQNEAQ. CDR3 size: 14 residues. CDR3 bases: TGTGCCAGCAGCTCTGACAGGGGGCTGTACGAGCAGTACTTC. This sequence encodes CASSSDRGLYEQYF.

The V call is TRBV5-4, the J call TRBJ2-1; maybe TRBD1 (5 bases). V was shortened by 2 bases and J by 0 bases, with 9 bases between the two germline ends. This CDR3 is built from 15 residues. Germline-derived CDR1 and CDR2 are SGHNT and YYREEE (reference sequence). CDR3 nucleotides: TGTGCCAGCAGCTTAAGGGGAAGCTCCTACAATGAGCAGTTCTTC. The encoded protein is CASSLRGSSYNEQFF.

The chain combines TRBV7-2 with TRBJ2-3; the match to TRBD2 covers 9 bases. This CDR3 is built from 18 residues. CDR1 SGHTA and CDR2 FQGNSA come from the germline V gene. V was clipped by 1 base and J by 0 bases; unmatched bases: 8. The CDR3 loop is CASSLDILAGLSTDTQYF. CDR3 nucleotide sequence: TGTGCCAGCAGCTTAGACATACTAGCGGGCCTCAGCACAGATACGCAGTATTTT.

The chain combines TRBV7-8 with TRBJ1-2, with unresolved D. Looked up from germline, CDR1 is SGHVS and CDR2 is FQNEAQ. V lost 1 base and J 5 bases, leaving 11 bases between the germline ends. The CDR3 runs to 14 residues. CDR3 sequence: CASSLGGGVYGYTF. Written as DNA, the CDR3 is TGTGCCAGCAGCTTAGGGGGTGGGGTATATGGCTACACCTTC.

The chain uses TRBV5-8 and TRBJ2-3; 12 bases map to TRBD2. The CDR3 consists of 16 residues. Germline V gene lookup returns CDR1 SGHTS and CDR2 YDEGEE. After removal of 3 bases from V and 5 bases from J, the junction contained 7 bases not matched to a gene. In nucleotides, the CDR3 is TGTGCCAGCAGCTCGAGACTAGCGGGAGTAGGAGATACGCAGTATTTT. Translation: CASSSRLAGVGDTQYF.

This chain joins TRBV19 and TRBJ1-5, with 9 bases matching TRBD1. The V gene end was trimmed by 6 bases and the J gene end by 3 bases; junction bases not matched to a gene: 9. The length of the CDR3 is 16 residues. Germline assignment: CDR1 LNHDA and CDR2 SQIVND (reference sequence). The CDR3 loop reads CASSEVGTGPNQPQHF. In nucleotides, the CDR3 is TGTGCCAGTAGCGAAGTGGGGACAGGGCCCAATCAGCCCCAGCATTTT.

The chain employs TRBV19 and TRBJ1-1; no firm D call. This CDR3 has 11 amino acids. Germline V lookup: CDR1 LNHDA, CDR2 SQIVND (reference sequence). Trimming took 7 bases from V and 2 from J, leaving 5 bases between them. The CDR3, as DNA: TGTGCCAGTAAGGTTAACACTGAAGCTTTCTTT. Its translation is CASKVNTEAFF. The full variable domain, completed using reference TRBV19 and TRBJ1-1, is DGGITQSPKYLFRKEGQNVTLSCEQNLNHDAMYWYRQDPGQGLRLIYYSQIVNDFQKGDIAEGYSVSREKKESFPLTVTSAQKNPTAFYLCASKVNTEAFFGQGTRLTVV.

The chain couples TRBV5-1 to TRBJ2-1; 8 bases match TRBD2. V gave up 4 bases and J gave up 7 bases; unmatched junction bases: 13. CDR1 is SGHRS and CDR2 is YFSETQ in the germline V gene. This CDR3 has 16 residues. DNA of the CDR3: TGCGCCAGCAGCCTCCTGCATGGAGTAGCGGGGAATGAGCAGTTCTTC. This translates into CASSLLHGVAGNEQFF.

The rearrangement joins TRBV9 to TRBJ2-3, with 7 bases aligning to TRBD2. The CDR3 consists of 21 residues. Looked up from germline, CDR1 is SGDLS and CDR2 is YYNGEE. With 3 bases clipped from V and 0 bases from J, the junction kept 22 bases outside the gene matches. CDR3 residues: CASSDPRSPRWLAESTDTQYF. In nucleotides, the CDR3 is TGTGCCAGCAGCGACCCTAGGTCCCCCCGTTGGCTAGCGGAGAGCACAGATACGCAGTATTTT. Using reference TRBV9 and TRBJ2-3 for the parts outside the CDR3, the full variable domain is DSGVTQTPKHLITATGQRVTLRCSPRSGDLSVYWYQQSLDQGLQFLIQYYNGEERAKGNILERFSAQQFPDLHSELNLSSLELGDSALYFCASSDPRSPRWLAESTDTQYFGPGTRLTVL.

The chain recombines TRBV29-1 with TRBJ2-1; 9 nucleotides align to TRBD1. Trimming at V came to 2 bases and at J to 14 bases, leaving 4 bases not matched to a gene. Germline V gene sequence: CDR1 SQVTM, CDR2 ANQGSEA. This CDR3 region has 11 residues. The DNA of the CDR3 is TGCAGCGTTGAAACCGGGACAGGGAAGTTCTTC. This sequence encodes CSVETGTGKFF.

Only one count was recorded for this clone. The chain links TRBV6-5 to TRBJ2-1, with TRBD2 matching over 11 bases. The trim removed 8 bases at V and 10 bases at J, leaving 7 bases unmatched. The CDR3 spans 13 residues. The germline gives CDR1 MNHEY, CDR2 SVGAGI. This chain's CDR3 is CASGTSGSSEQFF. As DNA, the CDR3 is TGTGCCAGCGGCACTAGCGGGAGTTCCGAGCAGTTCTTC.

The chain has TRBV19 and TRBJ2-5; unclear D gene. V was cut by 5 bases and J by 2 bases, with 18 bases left in between. The germline gives CDR1 LNHDA, CDR2 SQIVND (reference sequence). CDR3 size: 16 residues. The CDR3 region has the DNA TGTGCCAGTAGTGCCCCCTATACATCCGAGCAAGAGACCCAGTACTTC. Protein sequence: CASSAPYTSEQETQYF.

Turning to this clone: In the same sample, other DNA sequences code for this CDR3. The chain uses TRBV9 and TRBJ1-5; maybe TRBD1 (5 bases). Trimming removed 3 bases from V and 4 bases from J, with 11 bases in between. The CDR3 contains 14 residues. In germline, CDR1 is SGDLS, CDR2 YYNGEE. CDR3 coding DNA: TGTGCCAGCAGCGGAGGCGGGGGGAATCAGCCCCAGCATTTT. It specifies CASSGGGGNQPQHF.

The chain is built from TRBV28 and TRBJ1-5; D is unresolved. The CDR3 covers 15 residues. With 5 bases removed from V and 1 base from J, the gap between germline ends came to 12 bases. Germline loops: CDR1 MDHEN, CDR2 SYDVKM. The CDR3: CASSPARVSNQPQHF. The DNA of the CDR3 is TGTGCCAGCAGTCCGGCACGAGTCAGCAATCAGCCCCAGCATTTT.

CDR3 protein: CASRGTSGTEAFF. CDR3 in DNA: TGTGCCAGCAGGGGGACCTCGGGCACTGAAGCTTTCTTT. This chain connects TRBV27 to TRBJ1-1; possibly TRBD1 for D (5 bases). The CDR3 extends over 13 amino acids. V dropped 6 bases and J dropped 4 bases, with 12 bases sitting between them. Germline CDR1 reads MNHEY; CDR2 reads SMNVEV (reference sequence).

The chain couples TRBV30 to TRBJ2-6, with D tentatively TRBD1 or TRBD2 (5 bases each). Trimming removed 1 base from V and 0 bases from J, with 10 bases in between. Germline assignment: CDR1 GTSNPN and CDR2 SVGIG (reference sequence). The CDR3 runs 16 residues. The DNA of the CDR3 is TGTGCCTGGAGTGCGGGACGGCTCTCTGGGGCCAACGTCCTGACTTTC. This codes for CAWSAGRLSGANVLTF.

The chain uses TRBV13 and TRBJ2-1, with D perhaps TRBD2 (7 bases). Per germline, CDR1 PRHDT and CDR2 FYEKMQ (reference sequence). CDR3 length: 12 amino acids. Between the trimmed V and J ends, which lost 11 bases and 7 bases, there was a span of 15 bases. This CDR3 reads CAGGLGGNEQFF. CDR3 nucleotides: TGTGCCGGAGGACTAGGGGGGAATGAGCAGTTCTTC. Full variable domain (remainder filled in from reference TRBV13 and TRBJ2-1): AAGVIQSPRHLIKEKRETATLKCYPIPRHDTVYWYQQGPGQDPQFLISFYEKMQSDKGSIPDRFSAQQFSDYHSELNMSSLELGDSALYFCAGGLGGNEQFFGPGTRLTVL.

This rearrangement joins TRBV19 to TRBJ2-1; no reliable D call. CDR1 and CDR2 from the germline V gene are LNHDA and SQIVND (reference sequence). The CDR3 is 13 residues long. V was pared by 7 bases and J by 1 base, with 8 bases between. This CDR3 reads CASKGNSYNEQFF. In nucleotides, the CDR3 is TGTGCCAGTAAAGGGAATTCCTACAATGAGCAGTTCTTC.

This chain links TRBV6-5 with TRBJ2-7; D remains unclear. The germline V gene has CDR1 MNHEY and CDR2 SVGAGI. V was trimmed by 7 bases and J by 3 bases, leaving 13 bases between them. This CDR3 has 13 amino acids. The CDR3 DNA sequence: TGTGCCAGCATGTCGTCCTCTGGCTACGAGCAGTACTTC. This codes for CASMSSSGYEQYF.

The chain carries TRBV2 and TRBJ2-3; 7 bases are a match to TRBD1. Germline assignment: CDR1 SNHLY and CDR2 FYNNEI. The CDR3 consists of 22 residues. The V and J ends lost 2 bases and 5 bases, in that order; junction bases with no gene match: 28. CDR3 sequence: CASSESLWNKRQGRVSGDTQYF. The CDR3 bases are TGTGCCAGCAGTGAAAGCTTATGGAATAAACGACAGGGACGTGTCAGTGGAGATACGCAGTATTTT.

A remark on this clone: The same CDR3 also results from other DNA sequences found in this sample. V usage is TRBV9 and J usage is TRBJ2-7, with TRBD1 identical over 12 bases. Germline V gene lookup returns CDR1 SGDLS and CDR2 YYNGEE. J lost 7 bases, V lost 2 bases, and 4 bases had no gene match. This CDR3 spans 14 amino acids. CDR3 region: CASSVGTGGPEQYF. In DNA, the CDR3 is TGTGCCAGCAGCGTTGGGACAGGGGGCCCTGAGCAGTACTTC.

The rearrangement joins TRBV7-3 to TRBJ2-1; D is ambiguous. Germline V lookup: CDR1 SGHTA, CDR2 FQGTGA. With 0 bases removed from V and 8 bases from J, the gap between germline ends came to 14 bases. The CDR3 extends over 15 amino acids. Here the CDR3 DNA reads TGTGCCAGCAGCTTAACTCTTGGGGTAGCCGATGAGCAGTTCTTC. The encoded protein is CASSLTLGVADEQFF. Using reference TRBV7-3 and TRBJ2-1 for the parts outside the CDR3, the full variable domain is GAGVSQTPSNKVTEKGKYVELRCDPISGHTALYWYRQSLGQGPEFLIYFQGTGAADDSGLPNDRFFAVRPEGSVSTLKIQRTERGDSAVYLCASSLTLGVADEQFFGPGTRLTVL.

This chain joins TRBV6-6 and TRBJ2-7; D is uncertain. The CDR3 loop spans 12 amino acids. V lost 2 bases, J lost 4 bases, and 6 bases lay in between. The germline V gene has CDR1 MNHNY and CDR2 SVGAGI (reference sequence). The CDR3 region is CASSYREYEQYF. CDR3 nucleotides: TGTGCCAGCAGTTACAGGGAATACGAGCAGTACTTC.

The genes are TRBV18 and TRBJ2-1; 8 nucleotides match TRBD2. The CDR3 totals 14 residues. Germline lookup yields CDR1 KGHSH and CDR2 LQKENI. J gave up 9 bases and V 5 bases, and 9 bases lay outside the gene matches. CDR3 region: CASSTQTSDGEQFF. In DNA, the CDR3 is TGTGCCAGCTCAACCCAGACTAGCGATGGTGAGCAGTTCTTC. The full variable domain, with the rest looked up from reference TRBV18 and TRBJ2-1, is NAGVMQNPRHLVRRRGQEARLRCSPMKGHSHVYWYRQLPEEGLKFMVYLQKENIIDESGMPKERFSAEFPKEGPSILRIQQVVRGDSAAYFCASSTQTSDGEQFFGPGTRLTVL.

The V call is TRBV19, the J call TRBJ2-7, with D uncertain. Per the germline V gene, CDR1 is LNHDA and CDR2 is SQIVND (reference sequence). V was pared by 8 bases and J by 6 bases, with 14 bases between. This CDR3 is built from 12 residues. The CDR3 region is CASGYTGAEQYF. The CDR3 DNA reads as TGTGCCAGTGGGTACACGGGCGCCGAGCAGTACTTC.

The chain links TRBV28 to TRBJ2-1; D unresolved. Trimming stripped 4 bases from V and 0 bases from J, with 10 bases between. This CDR3 is built from 15 residues. Germline CDR1 and CDR2: MDHEN and SYDVKM. The CDR3 sequence is CASSYYLSSYNEQFF. The CDR3 coding sequence is TGTGCCAGCAGTTACTACCTCAGCTCCTACAATGAGCAGTTCTTC.